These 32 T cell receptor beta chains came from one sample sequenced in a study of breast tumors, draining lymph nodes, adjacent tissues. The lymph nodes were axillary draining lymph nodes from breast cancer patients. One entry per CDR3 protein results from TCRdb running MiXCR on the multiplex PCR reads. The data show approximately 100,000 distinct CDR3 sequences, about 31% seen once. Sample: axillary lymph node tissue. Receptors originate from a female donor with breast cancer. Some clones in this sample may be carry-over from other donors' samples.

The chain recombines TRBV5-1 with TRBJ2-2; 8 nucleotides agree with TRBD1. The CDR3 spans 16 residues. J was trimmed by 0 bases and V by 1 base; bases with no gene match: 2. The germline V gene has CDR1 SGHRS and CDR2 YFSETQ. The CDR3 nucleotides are TGCGCCAGCAGCTTGACAGGGGGAACGAACACCGGGGAGCTGTTTTTT. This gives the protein CASSLTGGTNTGELFF. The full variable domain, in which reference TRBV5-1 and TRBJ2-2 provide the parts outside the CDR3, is KAGVTQTPRYLIKTRGQQVTLSCSPISGHRSVSWYQQTPGQGLQFLFEYFSETQRNKGNFPGRFSGRQFSNSRSEMNVSTLELGDSALYLCASSLTGGTNTGELFFGEGSRLTVL.

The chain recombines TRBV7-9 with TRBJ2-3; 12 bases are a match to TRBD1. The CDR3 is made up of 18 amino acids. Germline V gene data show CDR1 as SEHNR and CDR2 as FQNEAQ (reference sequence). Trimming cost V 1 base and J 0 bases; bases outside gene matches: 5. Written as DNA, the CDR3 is TGTGCCAGCAGCTTAGGGGACAGGGGGCTTAGTAGCACAGATACGCAGTATTTT. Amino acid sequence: CASSLGDRGLSSTDTQYF.

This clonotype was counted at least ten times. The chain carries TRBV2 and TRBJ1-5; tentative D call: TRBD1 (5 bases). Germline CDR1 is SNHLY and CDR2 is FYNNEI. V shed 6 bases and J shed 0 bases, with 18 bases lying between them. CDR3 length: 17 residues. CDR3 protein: CASSRIGLTASNQPQHF. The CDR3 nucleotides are TGTGCCAGCAGCCGCATAGGGTTGACAGCTAGCAATCAGCCCCAGCATTTT.

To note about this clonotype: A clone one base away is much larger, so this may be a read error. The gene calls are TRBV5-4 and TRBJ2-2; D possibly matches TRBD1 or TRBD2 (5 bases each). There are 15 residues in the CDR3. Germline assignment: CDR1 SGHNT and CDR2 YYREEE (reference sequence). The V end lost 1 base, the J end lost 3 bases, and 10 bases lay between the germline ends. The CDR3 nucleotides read TGTGCCAGCAGCTTGCTGGGACCCCACACCGGGGAGCTGTTTTTT. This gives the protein CASSLLGPHTGELFF.

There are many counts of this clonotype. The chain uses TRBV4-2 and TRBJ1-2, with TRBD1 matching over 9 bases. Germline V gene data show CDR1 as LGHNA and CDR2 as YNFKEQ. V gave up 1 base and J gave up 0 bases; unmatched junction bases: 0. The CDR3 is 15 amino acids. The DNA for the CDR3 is TGTGCCAGCAGCCAAGGGGACAGGGCTAACTATGGCTACACCTTC. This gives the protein CASSQGDRANYGYTF.

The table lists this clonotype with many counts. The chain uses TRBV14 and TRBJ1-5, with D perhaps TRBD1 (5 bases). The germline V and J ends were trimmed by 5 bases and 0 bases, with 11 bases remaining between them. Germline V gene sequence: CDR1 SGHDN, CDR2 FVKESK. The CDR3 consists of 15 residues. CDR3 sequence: CASSGRGVSNQPQHF. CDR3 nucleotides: TGTGCCAGCAGCGGGAGGGGAGTTAGCAATCAGCCCCAGCATTTT.

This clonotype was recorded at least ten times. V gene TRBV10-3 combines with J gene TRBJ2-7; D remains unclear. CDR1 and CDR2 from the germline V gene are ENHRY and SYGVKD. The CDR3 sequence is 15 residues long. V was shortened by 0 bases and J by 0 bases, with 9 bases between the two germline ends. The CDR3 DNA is TGTGCCATCAGTGAGTCCGGGTCGTACTCCTACGAGCAGTACTTC. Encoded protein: CAISESGSYSYEQYF.

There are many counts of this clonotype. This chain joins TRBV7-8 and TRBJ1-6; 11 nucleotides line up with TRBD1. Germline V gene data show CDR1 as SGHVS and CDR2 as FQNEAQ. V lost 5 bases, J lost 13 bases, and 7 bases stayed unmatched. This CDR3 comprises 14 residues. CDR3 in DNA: TGTGCCAGCAGCGCGGACAGGGGGCCTGATCCCCTCCACTTT. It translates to CASSADRGPDPLHF.

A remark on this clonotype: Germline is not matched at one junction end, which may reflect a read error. CDR3 nucleotides: TGTGCCAGCAGTCACTCGAGCAATAGCGATGAGCAGTTCTTC. It translates to CASSHSSNSDEQFF. The chain has TRBV6-5 and TRBJ2-1, with D perhaps matching TRBD2 (5 bases). There are 14 residues in the CDR3. The V gene's germline CDR1 is MNHEY and CDR2 SVGAGI.

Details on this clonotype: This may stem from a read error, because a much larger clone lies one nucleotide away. This chain's CDR3 is CAGSLGTSGYQETQCF. The CDR3 region has the DNA TGTGCCGGCAGCTTAGGGACTAGCGGGTACCAAGAGACCCAGTGCTTC. V and J are TRBV7-3 and TRBJ2-5, with 12 bases aligning to TRBD2. Germline CDR1 and CDR2: SGHTA and FQGTGA. This CDR3 has 16 amino acids.

Written as DNA, the CDR3 is TGTGCCAGCAGCTCCTTCGGTAGCGAAAGGACCCCCAAAAACATTCAGTACTTC. Translating it yields CASSSFGSERTPKNIQYF. V and J are TRBV11-2 and TRBJ2-4, with D perhaps matching TRBD2 (5 bases). Trimming removed 4 bases from V and 2 bases from J, with 21 bases in between. CDR3 length: 18 amino acids. Per the germline V gene, CDR1 is SGHAT and CDR2 is FQNNGV.

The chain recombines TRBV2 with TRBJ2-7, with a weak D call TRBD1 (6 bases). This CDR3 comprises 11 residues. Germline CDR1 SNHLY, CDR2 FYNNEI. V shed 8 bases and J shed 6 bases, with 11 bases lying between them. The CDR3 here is CASGAGVEQYV. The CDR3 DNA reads TGTGCCAGCGGGGCAGGGGTCGAGCAGTACGTC.

The CDR3 DNA sequence: TGTGCCAGCTGCCTAGCGGGAGGGCGGGATGAGCAGTATTTT. As protein: CASCLAGGRDEQYF. The V call is TRBV2, the J call TRBJ2-3, with 12 bases aligning to TRBD2. V was clipped by 8 bases and J by 11 bases; unmatched bases: 11. Germline V CDR1 and CDR2: SNHLY, FYNNEI. The CDR3 has 14 amino acids.

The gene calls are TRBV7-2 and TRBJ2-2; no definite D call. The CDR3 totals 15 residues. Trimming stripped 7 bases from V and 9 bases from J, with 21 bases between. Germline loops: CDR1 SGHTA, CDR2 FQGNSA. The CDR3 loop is CASTLASANIRELFF. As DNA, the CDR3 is TGTGCCAGCACCTTGGCCTCAGCGAACATCAGGGAGCTGTTTTTT.

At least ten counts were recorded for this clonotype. The CDR3 DNA reads TGTGCCTGGAGCTCTCAGGGCGGCTACACCTTC. Amino acids: CAWSSQGGYTF. The rearrangement links TRBV30 to TRBJ1-2, with D perhaps matching TRBD1 (5 bases). Germline V gene lookup returns CDR1 GTSNPN and CDR2 SVGIG (reference sequence). Trimming pared 3 bases from V and 8 bases from J, leaving 10 bases between. The length of the CDR3 is 11 residues. Based on the CDR3 plus reference TRBV30 and TRBJ1-2, the full variable domain is SQTIHQWPATLVQPVGSPLSLECTVEGTSNPNLYWYRQAAGRGLQLLFYSVGIGQISSEVPQNLSASRPQDRQFILSSKKLLLSDSGFYLCAWSSQGGYTFGSGTRLTVV.

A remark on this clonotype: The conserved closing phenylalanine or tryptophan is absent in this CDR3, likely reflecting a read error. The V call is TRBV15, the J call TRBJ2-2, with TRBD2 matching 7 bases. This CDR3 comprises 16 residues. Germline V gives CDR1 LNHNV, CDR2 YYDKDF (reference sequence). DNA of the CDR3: TGTGCCACCGGCAGTGGAGCGGGATGGATCACCGGGGAGCTGTTTTTA. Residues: CATGSGAGWITGELFL.

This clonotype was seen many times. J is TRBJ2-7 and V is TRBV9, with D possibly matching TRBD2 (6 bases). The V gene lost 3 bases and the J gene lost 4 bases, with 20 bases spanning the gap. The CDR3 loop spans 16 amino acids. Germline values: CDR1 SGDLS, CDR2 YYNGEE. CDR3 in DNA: TGTGCCAGCAGCGCGAGCAACCCCGGGACTGCTTACGAGCAGTACTTC. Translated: CASSASNPGTAYEQYF.

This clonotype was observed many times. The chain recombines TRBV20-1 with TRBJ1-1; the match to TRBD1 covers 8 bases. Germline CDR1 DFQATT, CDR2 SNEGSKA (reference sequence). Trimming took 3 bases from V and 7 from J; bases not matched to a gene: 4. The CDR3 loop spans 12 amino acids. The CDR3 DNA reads TGCAGTGCTAGTAAGGACAGGGATGAAGCTTTCTTT. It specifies CSASKDRDEAFF.

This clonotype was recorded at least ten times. CDR3 sequence: CASSRQGEVAGGSGELFF. The CDR3 nucleotides read TGCGCCAGCAGCCGACAGGGGGAGGTAGCGGGAGGAAGCGGGGAGCTGTTTTTT. V usage is TRBV4-1 and J usage is TRBJ2-2; D may be TRBD2 (10 bases). Trimming removed 4 bases from V and 7 bases from J, with 25 bases in between. Germline loops: CDR1 MGHRA, CDR2 YSYEKL. There are 18 residues in the CDR3.

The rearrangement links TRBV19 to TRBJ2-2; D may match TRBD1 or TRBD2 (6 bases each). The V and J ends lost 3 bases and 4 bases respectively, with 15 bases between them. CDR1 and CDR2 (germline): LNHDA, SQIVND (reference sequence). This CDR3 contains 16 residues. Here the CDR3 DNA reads TGTGCCAGTAGTATCGTCGGGGGCGAGGGCACCGGGGAGCTGTTTTTT. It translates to CASSIVGGEGTGELFF.

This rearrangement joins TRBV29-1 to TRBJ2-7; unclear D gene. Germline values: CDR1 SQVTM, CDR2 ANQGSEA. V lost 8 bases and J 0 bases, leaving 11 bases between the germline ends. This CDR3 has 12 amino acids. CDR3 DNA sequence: TGCAGCTTAGTTCTAGGCTCCTACGAGCAGTACTTC. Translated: CSLVLGSYEQYF.

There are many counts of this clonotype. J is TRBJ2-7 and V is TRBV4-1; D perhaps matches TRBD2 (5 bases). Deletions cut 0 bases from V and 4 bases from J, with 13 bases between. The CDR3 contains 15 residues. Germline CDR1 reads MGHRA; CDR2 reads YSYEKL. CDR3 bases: TGCGCCAGCAGCCAAGACTCACTGACTACTTACGAGCAGTACTTC. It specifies CASSQDSLTTYEQYF.

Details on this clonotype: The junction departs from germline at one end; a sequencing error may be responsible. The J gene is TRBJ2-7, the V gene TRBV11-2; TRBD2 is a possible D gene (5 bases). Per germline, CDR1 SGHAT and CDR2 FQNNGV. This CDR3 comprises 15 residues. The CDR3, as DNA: TGTGCCAGCAGCTTGGAGAGCGGACCCTCCCACGAGCAGTACTTC. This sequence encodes CASSLESGPSHEQYF.

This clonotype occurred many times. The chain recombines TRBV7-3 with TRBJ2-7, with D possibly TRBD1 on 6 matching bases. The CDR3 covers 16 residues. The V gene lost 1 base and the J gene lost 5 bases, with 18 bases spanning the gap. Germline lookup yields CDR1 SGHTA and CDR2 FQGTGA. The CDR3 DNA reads TGTGCCAGCAGCTTAAGGTCCGACAGGCCGTTCCACGAGCAGTACTTC. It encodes CASSLRSDRPFHEQYF.

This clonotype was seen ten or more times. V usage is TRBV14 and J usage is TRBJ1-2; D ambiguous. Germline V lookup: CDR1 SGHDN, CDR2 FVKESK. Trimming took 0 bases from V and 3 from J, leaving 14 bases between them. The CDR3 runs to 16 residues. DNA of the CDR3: TGTGCCAGCAGCCAAGATAGGGCCAGGCCATACTATGGCTACACCTTC. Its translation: CASSQDRARPYYGYTF.

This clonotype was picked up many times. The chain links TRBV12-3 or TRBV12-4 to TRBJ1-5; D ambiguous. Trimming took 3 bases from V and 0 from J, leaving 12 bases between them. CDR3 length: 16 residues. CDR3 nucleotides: TGTGCCAGCAGTTTGGCGGGCCCGTATAGCAATCAGCCCCAGCATTTT. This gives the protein CASSLAGPYSNQPQHF.

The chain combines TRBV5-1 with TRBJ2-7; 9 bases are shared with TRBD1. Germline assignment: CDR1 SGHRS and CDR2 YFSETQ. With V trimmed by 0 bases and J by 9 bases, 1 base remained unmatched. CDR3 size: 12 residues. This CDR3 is CASSLDRGRQYF. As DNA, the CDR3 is TGCGCCAGCAGCTTGGACAGGGGGCGGCAGTACTTC.

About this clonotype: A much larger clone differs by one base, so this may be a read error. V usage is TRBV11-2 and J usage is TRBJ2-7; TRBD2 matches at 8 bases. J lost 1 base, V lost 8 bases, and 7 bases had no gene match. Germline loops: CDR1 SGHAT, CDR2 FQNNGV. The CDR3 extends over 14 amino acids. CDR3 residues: CASVPQRESYEQYF. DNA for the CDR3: TGTGCCAGCGTACCCCAGCGGGAGTCCTACGAGCAGTACTTC.

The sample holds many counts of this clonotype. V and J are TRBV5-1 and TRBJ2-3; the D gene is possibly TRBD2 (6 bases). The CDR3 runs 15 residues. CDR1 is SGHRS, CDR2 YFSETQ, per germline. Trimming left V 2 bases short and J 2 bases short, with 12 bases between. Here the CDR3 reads CASSFWGDPTDTQYF. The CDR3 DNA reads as TGCGCCAGCAGCTTTTGGGGGGACCCCACAGATACGCAGTATTTT.

The CDR3 DNA reads as TGTGCCAGCAGTCACACAACAGGGTACCACGAGCAGTACTTC. It specifies CASSHTTGYHEQYF. This chain joins TRBV6-2 or TRBV6-3 and TRBJ2-7; weak D call: TRBD1 (6 bases). In germline, CDR1 is MNHEY, CDR2 SVGEGT. V lost 5 bases and J lost 5, with 16 bases in between. This CDR3 spans 14 amino acids.

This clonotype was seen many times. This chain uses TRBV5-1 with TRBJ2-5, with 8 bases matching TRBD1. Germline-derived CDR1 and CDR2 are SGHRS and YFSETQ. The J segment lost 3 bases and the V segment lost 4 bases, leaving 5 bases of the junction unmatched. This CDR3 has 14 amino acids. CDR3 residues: CASSQDRGKETQYF. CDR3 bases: TGCGCCAGCAGCCAAGACAGGGGTAAAGAGACCCAGTACTTC.

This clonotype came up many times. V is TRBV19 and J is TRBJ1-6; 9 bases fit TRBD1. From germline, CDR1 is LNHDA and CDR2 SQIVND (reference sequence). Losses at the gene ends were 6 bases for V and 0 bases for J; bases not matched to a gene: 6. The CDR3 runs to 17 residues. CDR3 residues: CASSLGQGLSYNSPLHF. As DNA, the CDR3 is TGTGCCAGTAGCCTCGGACAGGGGCTCTCCTATAATTCACCCCTCCACTTT.